This note documents a single T cell receptor (beta chain) sequence. Its cognate antigen is unknown. This sample stems from a study of a mutant IDH1 vaccine in newly diagnosed glioma. Study context: Those enrolled had earlier been treated with radiotherapy, temozolomide, or both, mostly both.

Time point meaning: week 47, end of study. One vaccine dose held 300 ug of mutant IDH1 20-mer peptide and came with topical imiquimod. TCRdb's copy holds only in-frame clones and misses some; the assay was immunoSEQ multiplex PCR. The table records around 50,000 clones, approximately 84% of them present only once. Between the trimmed V and J ends, which lost 6 bases and 0 bases, there was a span of 19 bases. There are 18 residues in the CDR3. Germline CDR1 SGHNT, CDR2 YYREEE (reference sequence). The sample consisted of PBMCs, taken from a glioma patient whose treatment included an IDH1 peptide vaccine. The chain carries TRBV5-4 and TRBJ2-6; D uncertain. The source of this sequence is a young woman with glioma. Some clones in this sample may be carry-over from other donors' samples. CDR3 amino acids: CASTLERGPSSGANVLTF. The CDR3 DNA follows: TGTGCCAGCACCCTGGAAAGAGGCCCAAGCTCTGGGGCCAACGTCCTGACTTTC.